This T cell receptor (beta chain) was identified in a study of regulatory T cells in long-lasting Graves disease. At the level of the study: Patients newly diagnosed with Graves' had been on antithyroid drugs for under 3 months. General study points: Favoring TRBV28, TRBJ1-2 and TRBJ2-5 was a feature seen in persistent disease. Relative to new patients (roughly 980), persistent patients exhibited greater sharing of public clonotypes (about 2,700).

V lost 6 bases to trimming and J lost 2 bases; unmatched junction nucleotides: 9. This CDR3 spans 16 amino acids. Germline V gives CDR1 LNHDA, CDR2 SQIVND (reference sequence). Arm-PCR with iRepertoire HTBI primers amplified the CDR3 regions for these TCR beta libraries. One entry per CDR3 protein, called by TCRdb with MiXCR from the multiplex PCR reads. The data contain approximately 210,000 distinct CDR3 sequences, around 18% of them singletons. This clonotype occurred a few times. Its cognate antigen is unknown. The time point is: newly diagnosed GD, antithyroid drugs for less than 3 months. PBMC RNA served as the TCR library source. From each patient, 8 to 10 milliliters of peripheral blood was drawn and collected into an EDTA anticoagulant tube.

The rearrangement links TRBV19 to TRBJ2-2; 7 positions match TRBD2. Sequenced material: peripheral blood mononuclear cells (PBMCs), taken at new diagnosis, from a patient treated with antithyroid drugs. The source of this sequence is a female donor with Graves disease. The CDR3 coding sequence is TGTGCCAGTAGACCGGGGAGGGGCTCAAACACCGGGGAGCTGTTTTTT. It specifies CASRPGRGSNTGELFF.